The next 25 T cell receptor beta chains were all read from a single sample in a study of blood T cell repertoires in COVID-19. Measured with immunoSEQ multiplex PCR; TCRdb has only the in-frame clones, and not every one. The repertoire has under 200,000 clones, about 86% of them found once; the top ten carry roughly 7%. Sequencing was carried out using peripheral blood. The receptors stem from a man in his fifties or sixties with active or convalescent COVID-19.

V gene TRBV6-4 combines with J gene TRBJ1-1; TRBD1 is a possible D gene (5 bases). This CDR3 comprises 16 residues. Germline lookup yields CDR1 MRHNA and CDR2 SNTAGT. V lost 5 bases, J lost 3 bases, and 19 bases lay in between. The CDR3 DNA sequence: TGTGCCAGCAGTTTAACAGTGAAATGGGGGGACACTGAAGCTTTCTTT. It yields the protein CASSLTVKWGDTEAFF.

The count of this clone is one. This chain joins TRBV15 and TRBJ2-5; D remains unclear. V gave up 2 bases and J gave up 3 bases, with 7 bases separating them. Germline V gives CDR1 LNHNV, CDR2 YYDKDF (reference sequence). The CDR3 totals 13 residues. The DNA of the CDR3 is TGTGCCACCAGCAGATCTATCGAAGAGACCCAGTACTTC. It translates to CATSRSIEETQYF.

Written as DNA, the CDR3 is TGTGCCAGCAGTTTTCTCGGTACTGAAAAACTGTTTTTT. It codes for CASSFLGTEKLFF. The chain recombines TRBV6-5 with TRBJ1-4, with D unresolved. The ends were cut back, 4 bases at V and 7 bases at J, with 10 bases in the middle. The CDR3 sequence is 13 residues long. Germline CDR1 is MNHEY and CDR2 is SVGAGI.

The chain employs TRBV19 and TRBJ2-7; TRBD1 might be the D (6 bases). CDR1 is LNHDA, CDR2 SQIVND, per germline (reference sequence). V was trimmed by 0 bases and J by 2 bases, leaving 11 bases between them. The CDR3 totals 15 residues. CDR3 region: CASSIEGHPAYEQYF. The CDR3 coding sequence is TGTGCCAGTAGTATAGAGGGACACCCTGCCTACGAGCAGTACTTC.

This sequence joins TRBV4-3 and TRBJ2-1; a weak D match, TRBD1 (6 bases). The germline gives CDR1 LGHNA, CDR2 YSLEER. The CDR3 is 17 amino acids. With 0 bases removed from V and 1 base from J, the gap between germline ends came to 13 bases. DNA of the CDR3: TGCGCCAGCAGCCAAGATCCCCCCAGGGGTTCCTACAATGAGCAGTTCTTC. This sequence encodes CASSQDPPRGSYNEQFF.

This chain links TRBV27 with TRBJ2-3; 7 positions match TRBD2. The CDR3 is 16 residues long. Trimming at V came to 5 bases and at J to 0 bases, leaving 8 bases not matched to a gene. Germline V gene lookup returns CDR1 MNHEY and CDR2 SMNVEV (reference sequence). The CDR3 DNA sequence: TGTGCCAGCAGTCCACAGCGGGGAGCTAGCACAGATACGCAGTATTTT. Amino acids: CASSPQRGASTDTQYF.

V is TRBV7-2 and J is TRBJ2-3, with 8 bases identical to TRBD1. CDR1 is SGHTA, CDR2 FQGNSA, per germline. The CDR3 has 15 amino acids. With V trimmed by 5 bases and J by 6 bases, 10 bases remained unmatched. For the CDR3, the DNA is TGTGCCAGCAGCCGCCCCGGACAGGGACGGGATACGCAGTATTTT. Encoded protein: CASSRPGQGRDTQYF.

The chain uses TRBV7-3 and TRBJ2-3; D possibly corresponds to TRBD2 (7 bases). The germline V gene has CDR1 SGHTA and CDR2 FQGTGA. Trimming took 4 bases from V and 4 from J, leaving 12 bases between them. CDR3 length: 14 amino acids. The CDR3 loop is CASSSAGAADTQYF. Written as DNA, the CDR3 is TGTGCCAGCAGCTCGGCGGGGGCGGCAGATACGCAGTATTTT.

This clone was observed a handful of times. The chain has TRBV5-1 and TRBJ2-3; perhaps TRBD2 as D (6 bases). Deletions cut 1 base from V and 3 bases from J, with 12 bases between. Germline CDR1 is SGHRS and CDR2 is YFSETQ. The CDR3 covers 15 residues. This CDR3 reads CASSLTGVKTDTQYF. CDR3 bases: TGCGCCAGCAGCTTGACGGGAGTTAAGACAGATACGCAGTATTTT.

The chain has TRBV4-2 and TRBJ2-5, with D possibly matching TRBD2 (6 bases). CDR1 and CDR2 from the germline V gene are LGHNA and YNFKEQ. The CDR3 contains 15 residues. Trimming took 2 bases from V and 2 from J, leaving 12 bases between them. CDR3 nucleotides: TGTGCCAGCAGCCAACCTACGGAGGGGCAAGAGACCCAGTACTTC. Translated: CASSQPTEGQETQYF.

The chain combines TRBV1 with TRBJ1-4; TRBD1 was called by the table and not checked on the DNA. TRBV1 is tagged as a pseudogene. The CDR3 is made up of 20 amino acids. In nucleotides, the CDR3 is TGCACCAGCAGCCAAGGTGACGGACAGGGTGGTCCCACAACTAATGAAAAACTGTTTTTT. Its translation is CTSSQGDGQGGPTTNEKLFF.

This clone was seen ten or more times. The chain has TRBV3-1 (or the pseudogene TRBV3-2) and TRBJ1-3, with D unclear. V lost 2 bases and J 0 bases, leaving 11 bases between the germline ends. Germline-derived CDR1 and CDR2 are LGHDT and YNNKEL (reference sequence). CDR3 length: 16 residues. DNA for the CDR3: TGTGCCAGCAGCCAAAAGACATTCTCCTCTGGAAACACCATATATTTT. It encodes CASSQKTFSSGNTIYF.

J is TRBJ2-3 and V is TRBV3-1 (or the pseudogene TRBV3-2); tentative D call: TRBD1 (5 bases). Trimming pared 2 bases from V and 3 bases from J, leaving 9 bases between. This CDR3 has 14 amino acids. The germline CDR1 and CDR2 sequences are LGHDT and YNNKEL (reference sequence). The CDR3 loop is CASSQSRGTDTQYF. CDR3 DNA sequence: TGTGCCAGCAGCCAATCAAGGGGTACAGATACGCAGTATTTT.

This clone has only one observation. The CDR3 here is CASSDDWTGEQYF. CDR3 DNA: TGTGCCAGCAGTGATGACTGGACGGGGGAGCAGTACTTC. This chain connects TRBV2 to TRBJ2-7; a weak D match, TRBD2 (5 bases). The V end lost 3 bases, the J end lost 7 bases, and 13 bases lay between the germline ends. The germline gives CDR1 SNHLY, CDR2 FYNNEI. There are 13 residues in the CDR3.

CDR3 sequence reads: CASSQGGLAGGPLIDIQYF. The CDR3 DNA reads as TGTGCCAGCAGCCAGGGAGGACTAGCGGGAGGGCCATTGATAGACATTCAGTACTTC. This chain connects TRBV4-2 to TRBJ2-4; the match to TRBD2 covers 15 bases. CDR1 is LGHNA, CDR2 YNFKEQ, per germline. The CDR3 extends over 19 amino acids. Germline trimming cut 3 bases from V and 8 bases from J; bases unmatched to any gene: 14.

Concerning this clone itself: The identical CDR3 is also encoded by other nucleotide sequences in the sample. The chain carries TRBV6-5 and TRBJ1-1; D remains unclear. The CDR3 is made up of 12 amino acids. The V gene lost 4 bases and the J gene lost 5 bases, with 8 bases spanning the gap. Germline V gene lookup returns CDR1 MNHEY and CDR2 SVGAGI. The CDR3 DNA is TGTGCCAGCAGTTCTGCGGGGACTGAAGCTTTCTTT. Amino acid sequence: CASSSAGTEAFF.

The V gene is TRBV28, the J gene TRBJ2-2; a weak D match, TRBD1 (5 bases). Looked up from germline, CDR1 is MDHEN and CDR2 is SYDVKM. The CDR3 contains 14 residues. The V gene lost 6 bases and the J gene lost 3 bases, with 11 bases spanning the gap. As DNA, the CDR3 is TGTGCCAGCAGGGGGCGCTTGGACACCGGGGAGCTGTTTTTT. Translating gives CASRGRLDTGELFF.

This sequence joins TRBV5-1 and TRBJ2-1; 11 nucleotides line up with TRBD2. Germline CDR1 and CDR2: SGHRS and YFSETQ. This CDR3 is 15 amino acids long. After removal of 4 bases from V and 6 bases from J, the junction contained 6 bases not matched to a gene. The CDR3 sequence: CASSALAGGINEQFF. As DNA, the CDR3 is TGCGCCAGCAGCGCCCTAGCGGGAGGTATCAATGAGCAGTTCTTC.

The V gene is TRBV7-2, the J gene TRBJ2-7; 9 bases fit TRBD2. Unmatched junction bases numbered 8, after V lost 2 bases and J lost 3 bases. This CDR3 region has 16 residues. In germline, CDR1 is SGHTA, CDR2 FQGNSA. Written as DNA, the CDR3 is TGTGCCAGCAGCTTAATGGCTAGCGGGACCCGCTACGAGCAGTACTTC. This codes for CASSLMASGTRYEQYF.

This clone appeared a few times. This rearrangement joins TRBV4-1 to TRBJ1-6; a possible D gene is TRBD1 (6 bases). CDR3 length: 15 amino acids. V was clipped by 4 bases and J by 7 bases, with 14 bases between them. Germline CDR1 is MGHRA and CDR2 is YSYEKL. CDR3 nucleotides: TGCGCCAGCAGCCCGCCGACAGGTGTAAATTCACCCCTCCACTTT. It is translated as CASSPPTGVNSPLHF.

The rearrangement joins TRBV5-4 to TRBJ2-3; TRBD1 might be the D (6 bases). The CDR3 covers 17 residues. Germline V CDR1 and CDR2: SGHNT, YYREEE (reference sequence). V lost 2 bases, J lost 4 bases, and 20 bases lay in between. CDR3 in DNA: TGTGCCAGCAGCTTAAGGGTGTCGAACAGGGCTTCAGATACGCAGTATTTT. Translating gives CASSLRVSNRASDTQYF. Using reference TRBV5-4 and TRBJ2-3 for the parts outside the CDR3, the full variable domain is ETGVTQSPTHLIKTRGQQVTLRCSSQSGHNTVSWYQQALGQGPQFIFQYYREEENGRGNFPPRFSGLQFPNYSSELNVNALELDDSALYLCASSLRVSNRASDTQYFGPGTRLTVL.

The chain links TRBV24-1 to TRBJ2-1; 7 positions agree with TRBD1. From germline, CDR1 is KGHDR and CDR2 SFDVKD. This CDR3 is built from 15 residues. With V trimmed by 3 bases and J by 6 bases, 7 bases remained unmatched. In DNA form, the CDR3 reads TGTGCCACCAGTGATACCCGGGACAGTTCCAATGAGCAGTTCTTC. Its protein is CATSDTRDSSNEQFF.

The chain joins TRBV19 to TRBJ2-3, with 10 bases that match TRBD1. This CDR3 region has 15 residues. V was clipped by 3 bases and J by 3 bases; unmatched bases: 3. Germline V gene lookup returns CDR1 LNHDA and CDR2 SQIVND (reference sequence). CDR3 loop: CASSMRTGGTDTQYF. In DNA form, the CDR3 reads TGTGCCAGTAGTATGCGGACAGGGGGGACAGATACGCAGTATTTT.

CDR3 in amino acids: CASGPLQGLSTGELFF. CDR3 nucleotides: TGTGCCAGCGGACCGCTACAGGGATTAAGCACCGGGGAGCTGTTTTTT. The genes are TRBV3-1 (or the pseudogene TRBV3-2) and TRBJ2-2, with a tentative D call TRBD1 (6 bases). The CDR3 extends over 16 amino acids. V dropped 8 bases and J dropped 4 bases, with 20 bases sitting between them. CDR1 and CDR2 from the germline V gene are LGHDT and YNNKEL (reference sequence).

CDR3 sequence: CASSQARGSYNEQFF. The CDR3, as DNA: TGCGCCAGCAGCCAAGCACGGGGCTCCTACAATGAGCAGTTCTTC. The chain employs TRBV4-1 and TRBJ2-1, with a possible D match to TRBD2 (5 bases). The CDR3 totals 15 residues. Germline values: CDR1 MGHRA, CDR2 YSYEKL. Trimming left V 1 base short and J 0 bases short, with 7 bases between.